The present T cell receptor beta chain was sequenced within a study of CD8+ T cells in alopecia areata. Study as a whole: Treated patients swallowed 5 to 10 mg of oral tofacitinib twice daily. Tofacitinib administration persisted for 6 to 18 months, succeeded by 6 months off drug.

Of note for this clone: Its antigen is currently unknown.

The germline V and J ends were trimmed by 0 bases and 3 bases, with 6 bases remaining between them. The germline CDR1 and CDR2 sequences are SGHRS and YFSETQ. The CDR3 totals 13 residues. Study findings and constraints: Lesional tissue from the scalp (especially in alopecia totalis/universalis) showed higher clonality than normal scalp.

Once RNA had been extracted, it was reverse transcribed into cDNA to act as the sequencing template. Data came from immunoSEQ multiplex PCR; TCRdb stores just in-frame clones and leaves some out. The sample holds 120,000 to 150,000 clones, around 47% seen once. This receptor was identified in a human donor with alopecia areata. The rearrangement links TRBV5-1 to TRBJ1-2; the D is unclear. What was sequenced was CD4+ T cells sorted from blood. CDR3 in DNA: TGCGCCAGCAGCTTGGATGCGGACTATGGCTACACCTTC. This codes for CASSLDADYGYTF.